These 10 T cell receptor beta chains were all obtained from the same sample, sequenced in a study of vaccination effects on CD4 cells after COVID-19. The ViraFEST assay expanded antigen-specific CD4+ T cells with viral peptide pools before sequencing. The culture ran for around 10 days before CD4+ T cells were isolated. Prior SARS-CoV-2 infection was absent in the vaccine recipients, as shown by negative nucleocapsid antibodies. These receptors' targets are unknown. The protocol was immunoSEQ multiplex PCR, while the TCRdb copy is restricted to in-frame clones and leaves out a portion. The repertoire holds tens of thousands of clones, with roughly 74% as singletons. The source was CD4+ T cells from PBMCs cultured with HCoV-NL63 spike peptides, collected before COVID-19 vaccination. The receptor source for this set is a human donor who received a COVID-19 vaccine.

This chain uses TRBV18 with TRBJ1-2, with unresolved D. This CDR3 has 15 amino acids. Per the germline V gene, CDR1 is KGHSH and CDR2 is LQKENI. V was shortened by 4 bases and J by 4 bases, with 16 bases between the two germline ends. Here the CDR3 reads CASSQSGGLGYGYTF. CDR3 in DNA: TGTGCCAGCTCACAGAGTGGAGGGTTGGGCTATGGCTACACCTTC.

CDR3 in DNA: TGTGCCAGCAGCTCACAGCACACTGGGGCCAACGTCCTGACTTTC. It codes for CASSSQHTGANVLTF. The chain is built from TRBV7-2 and TRBJ2-6; no firm D call. Germline assignment: CDR1 SGHTA and CDR2 FQGNSA. The CDR3 totals 15 residues. V was pared by 4 bases and J by 2 bases, with 9 bases between.

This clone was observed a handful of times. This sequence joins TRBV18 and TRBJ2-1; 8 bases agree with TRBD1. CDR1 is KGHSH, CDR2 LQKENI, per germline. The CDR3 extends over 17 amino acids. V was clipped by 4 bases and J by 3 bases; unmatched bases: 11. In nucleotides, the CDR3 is TGTGCCAGCTCACAGAGGACAGGGCTAATCCTCTACAATGAGCAGTTCTTC. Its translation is CASSQRTGLILYNEQFF. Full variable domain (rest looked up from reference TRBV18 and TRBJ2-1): NAGVMQNPRHLVRRRGQEARLRCSPMKGHSHVYWYRQLPEEGLKFMVYLQKENIIDESGMPKERFSAEFPKEGPSILRIQQVVRGDSAAYFCASSQRTGLILYNEQFFGPGTRLTVL.

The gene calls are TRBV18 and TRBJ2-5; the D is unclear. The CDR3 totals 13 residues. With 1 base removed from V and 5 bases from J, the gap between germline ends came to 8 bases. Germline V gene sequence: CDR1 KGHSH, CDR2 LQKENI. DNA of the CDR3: TGTGCCAGCTCACCACTAGATCGGGAGACCCAGTACTTC. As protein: CASSPLDRETQYF.

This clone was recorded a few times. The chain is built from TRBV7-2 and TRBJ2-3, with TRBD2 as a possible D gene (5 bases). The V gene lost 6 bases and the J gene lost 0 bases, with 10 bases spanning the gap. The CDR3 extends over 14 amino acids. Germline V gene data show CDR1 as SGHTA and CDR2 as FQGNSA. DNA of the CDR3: TGTGCCAGCAGGGGTAGCGTTAGCACAGATACGCAGTATTTT. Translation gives CASRGSVSTDTQYF.

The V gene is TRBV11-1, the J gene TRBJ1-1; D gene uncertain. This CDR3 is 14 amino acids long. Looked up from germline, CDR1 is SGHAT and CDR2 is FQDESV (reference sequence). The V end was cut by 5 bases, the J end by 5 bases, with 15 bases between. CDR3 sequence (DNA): TGTGCCAGCAGCCCTGGACCGTATCGAACTGAAGCTTTCTTT. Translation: CASSPGPYRTEAFF.

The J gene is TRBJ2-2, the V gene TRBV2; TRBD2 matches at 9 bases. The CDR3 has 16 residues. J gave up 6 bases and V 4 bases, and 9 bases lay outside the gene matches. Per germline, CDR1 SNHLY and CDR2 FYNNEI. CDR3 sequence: CASSGVAGGDAGELFF. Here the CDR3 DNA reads TGTGCCAGCAGTGGGGTGGCGGGGGGGGACGCCGGGGAGCTGTTTTTT.

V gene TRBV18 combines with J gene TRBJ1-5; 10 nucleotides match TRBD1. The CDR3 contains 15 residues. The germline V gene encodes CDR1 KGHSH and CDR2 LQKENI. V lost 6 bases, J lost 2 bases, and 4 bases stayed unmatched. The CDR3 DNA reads TGTGCCAGCTCCTTCGGGACAGGGGGCAATCAGCCCCAGCATTTT. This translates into CASSFGTGGNQPQHF.

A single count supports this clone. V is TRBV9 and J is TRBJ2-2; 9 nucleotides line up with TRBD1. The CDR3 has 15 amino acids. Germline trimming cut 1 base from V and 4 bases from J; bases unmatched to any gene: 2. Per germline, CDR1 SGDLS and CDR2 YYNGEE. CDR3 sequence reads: CASSVTGGGTGELFF. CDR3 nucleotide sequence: TGTGCCAGCAGCGTAACAGGGGGCGGCACCGGGGAGCTGTTTTTT.

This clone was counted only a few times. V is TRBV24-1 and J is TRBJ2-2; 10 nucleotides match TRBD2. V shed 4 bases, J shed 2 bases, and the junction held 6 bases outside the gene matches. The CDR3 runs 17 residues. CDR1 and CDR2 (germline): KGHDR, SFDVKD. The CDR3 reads CATSEVTSGENTGELFF. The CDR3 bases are TGTGCCACCAGTGAAGTCACTAGCGGGGAAAACACCGGGGAGCTGTTTTTT.